The 31 T cell receptor beta chains reported below all come from one sample, sequenced in a study of T cell responses to AZD1222 COVID-19 vaccine. Method: immunoSEQ multiplex PCR; TCRdb's copy keeps in-frame clones and lacks some. The repertoire holds about 70,000 clones, with over 75% as singletons. The input for sequencing was peripheral blood, taken on day 0 of MenACWY control vaccination. These receptors were obtained from an adult in good health.

This chain uses TRBV5-1 with TRBJ2-2; perhaps TRBD1 as D (5 bases). Germline loops: CDR1 SGHRS, CDR2 YFSETQ. V dropped 0 bases and J dropped 1 base, with 7 bases sitting between them. The CDR3 extends over 15 amino acids. The CDR3 loop reads CASSLGRVNTGELFF. The CDR3 nucleotides are TGCGCCAGCAGCTTGGGCAGGGTGAACACCGGGGAGCTGTTTTTT.

CDR3 DNA: TGTGCCAGCAGCTTGGGACAGGGTCTTTTAGCTGAAGCTTTCTTT. Residues: CASSLGQGLLAEAFF. The V and J genes are TRBV7-9 and TRBJ1-1; 9 bases map to TRBD1. V dropped 3 bases and J dropped 6; count of bases not matched to a gene: 8. The CDR3 covers 15 residues. From germline, CDR1 is SEHNR and CDR2 FQNEAQ (reference sequence).

The genes are TRBV6-5 and TRBJ1-1; D is uncertain. The CDR3 is 12 residues long. Deletions cut 6 bases from V and 3 bases from J, with 8 bases between. Looked up from germline, CDR1 is MNHEY and CDR2 is SVGAGI. The CDR3 protein is CASRRADTEAFF. The CDR3 coding sequence is TGTGCCAGCAGGAGAGCGGACACTGAAGCTTTCTTT.

This clone has only a few counts. In nucleotides, the CDR3 is TGTGCCAGCAGCTTAAGATTGTCCTACGAGCAGTACTTC. Residues: CASSLRLSYEQYF. This chain uses TRBV5-5 with TRBJ2-7; D gene uncertain. The CDR3 has 13 amino acids. CDR1 SGHKS and CDR2 YYEKEE come from the germline V gene (reference sequence). Trimming shortened V by 2 bases and J by 1 base, and 7 bases separated the two germline ends.

The chain joins TRBV12-5 to TRBJ1-2; D is uncertain. CDR1 is LGHNT and CDR2 is FRNRAP in the germline V gene. V gave up 1 base and J gave up 5 bases, with 5 bases separating them. The CDR3 runs to 12 residues. The CDR3 coding sequence is TGTGCTAGTGGTTTGGGCTCTTATGGCTACACCTTC. This sequence encodes CASGLGSYGYTF.

The rearrangement links TRBV30 to TRBJ1-4; D not certain. V lost 5 bases and J 4 bases, leaving 8 bases between the germline ends. This CDR3 is built from 12 residues. Germline-derived CDR1 and CDR2 are GTSNPN and SVGIG (reference sequence). The CDR3 loop is CAWGVFNEKLFF. The DNA for the CDR3 is TGTGCCTGGGGGGTTTTTAATGAAAAACTGTTTTTT.

This clone was seen more than once but under ten times. V gene TRBV6-2 or TRBV6-3 combines with J gene TRBJ2-1; tentative D call: TRBD2 (6 bases). V lost 6 bases to trimming and J lost 11 bases, with 11 bases between them. The germline V gene encodes CDR1 MNHEY and CDR2 SVGEGT. The CDR3 runs 11 residues. The chain's CDR3 is CASSASVQQFF. In DNA form, the CDR3 reads TGTGCCAGCAGCGCTAGCGTACAGCAGTTCTTC.

This clone was seen a single time. This rearrangement joins TRBV4-1 to TRBJ1-5; maybe TRBD1 (6 bases). CDR1 MGHRA and CDR2 YSYEKL come from the germline V gene. The V and J ends lost 3 bases and 1 base respectively, with 13 bases between them. The CDR3 loop spans 16 amino acids. In nucleotides, the CDR3 is TGCGCCAGCAGCCAGGGGAGGGGGGGAAGCAATCAGCCCCAGCATTTT. Protein product: CASSQGRGGSNQPQHF.

The rearrangement links TRBV4-1 to TRBJ2-1; 7 nucleotides match TRBD2. This CDR3 is 11 amino acids long. Germline V gene data show CDR1 as MGHRA and CDR2 as YSYEKL. V lost 10 bases and J lost 8; bases outside the gene matches: 5. The CDR3 region is CATRGDYEQFF. CDR3 coding DNA: TGCGCCACCCGGGGGGATTATGAGCAGTTCTTC.

J is TRBJ2-7 and V is TRBV5-1; D is unclear. In germline, CDR1 is SGHRS, CDR2 YFSETQ. The V and J ends lost 5 bases and 4 bases respectively, with 13 bases between them. The CDR3 spans 13 residues. The CDR3 DNA follows: TGCGCCAGCAGAGTTCTCTTAGGGTACGAGCAGTACTTC. This sequence encodes CASRVLLGYEQYF.

Only one count was recorded for this clone. The genes are TRBV2 and TRBJ1-1; a possible D gene is TRBD1 (6 bases). The CDR3 has 13 residues. Looked up from germline, CDR1 is SNHLY and CDR2 is FYNNEI. V lost 7 bases, J lost 4 bases, and 13 bases lay in between. The CDR3 DNA follows: TGTGCCAGCAACGGGGGCAGAGGCACTGAAGCTTTCTTT. Amino acid sequence: CASNGGRGTEAFF.

The chain links TRBV12-5 to TRBJ1-5; the D is unclear. CDR1 and CDR2 from the germline V gene are LGHNT and FRNRAP. V was shortened by 0 bases and J by 7 bases, with 10 bases between the two germline ends. The CDR3 length is 14 residues. The CDR3 nucleotides are TGTGCTAGTGGTTTGGTGTACGAAGGCCAGCCCCAGCATTTT. It yields the protein CASGLVYEGQPQHF.

The CDR3 protein is CASSSGPSNAFF. The CDR3 bases are TGTGCCAGCAGTTCCGGGCCATCCAACGCTTTCTTT. The chain recombines TRBV11-3 with TRBJ1-1, with D uncertain. V was trimmed by 6 bases and J by 11 bases, leaving 16 bases between them. This CDR3 has 12 residues. The V gene's germline CDR1 is SGHNT and CDR2 YENEEA.

The gene calls are TRBV7-5 and TRBJ1-5. TRBV7-5 is described as a pseudogene. This CDR3 spans 18 amino acids. CDR3 in amino acids: CARSLKSGSPYSNQPQHF. CDR3 in DNA: TGTGCCAGAAGCTTAAAGTCGGGTTCCCCTTATAGCAATCAGCCCCAGCATTTT.

The chain carries TRBV30 and TRBJ1-3; 7 bases are shared with TRBD1. V dropped 2 bases and J dropped 0; count of bases not matched to a gene: 7. CDR1 is GTSNPN and CDR2 is SVGIG in the germline V gene (reference sequence). This CDR3 is 16 amino acids long. CDR3 in amino acids: CAWSNRGLSSGNTIYF. CDR3 DNA sequence: TGTGCCTGGAGTAACAGGGGCCTTAGCTCTGGAAACACCATATATTTT.

The chain combines TRBV19 with TRBJ1-3, with 8 bases matching TRBD1. The CDR3 is 18 amino acids. V shed 4 bases, J shed 0 bases, and the junction held 11 bases outside the gene matches. Germline CDR1 and CDR2: LNHDA and SQIVND (reference sequence). The CDR3 protein is CASSTVRRQGSSGNTIYF. As DNA, the CDR3 is TGTGCCAGTAGTACCGTACGTCGACAGGGGAGCTCTGGAAACACCATATATTTT.

The J gene is TRBJ2-2, the V gene TRBV7-2, with a tentative D call TRBD1 (6 bases). Germline values: CDR1 SGHTA, CDR2 FQGNSA. V lost 5 bases to trimming and J lost 2 bases, with 12 bases between them. The CDR3 contains 15 residues. The CDR3 DNA is TGTGCCAGCAGCCCCGCAGGGGAAAACACCGGGGAGCTGTTTTTT. Translated: CASSPAGENTGELFF.

The rearrangement joins TRBV12-5 to TRBJ1-1; 7 nucleotides align to TRBD1. There are 14 residues in the CDR3. Germline V lookup: CDR1 LGHNT, CDR2 FRNRAP. V was pared by 6 bases and J by 5 bases, with 9 bases of the junction left unmatched. In nucleotides, the CDR3 is TGTGCTAGTGGACAGGGGACCGCGAGGACTGAAGCTTTCTTT. Translation gives CASGQGTARTEAFF.

The rearrangement links TRBV7-3 to TRBJ2-3; D possibly corresponds to TRBD2 (6 bases). Germline assignment: CDR1 SGHTA and CDR2 FQGTGA. V lost 2 bases, J lost 1 base, and 19 bases lay in between. The CDR3 spans 18 residues. The CDR3 nucleotides are TGTGCCAGCAGCTTAGTCCCCGTTTATCCGGGGGGCACAGATACGCAGTATTTT. It codes for CASSLVPVYPGGTDTQYF.

The J gene is TRBJ1-1, the V gene TRBV3-1 (or the pseudogene TRBV3-2); 10 bases are shared with TRBD1. The CDR3 runs to 16 residues. The V and J ends lost 1 base and 0 bases, in that order; junction bases with no gene match: 2. The V gene's germline CDR1 is LGHDT and CDR2 YNNKEL (reference sequence). CDR3 bases: TGTGCCAGCAGCCAAGGGGGGACAGGGGTGAACACTGAAGCTTTCTTT. It translates to CASSQGGTGVNTEAFF.

The chain links TRBV7-9 to TRBJ2-7, with D maybe TRBD2 (5 bases). The CDR3 is made up of 14 amino acids. CDR1 is SEHNR and CDR2 is FQNEAQ in the germline V gene (reference sequence). V was cut by 5 bases and J by 5 bases, with 16 bases left in between. CDR3 DNA sequence: TGTGCCAGCAGCCCTAAAGGGAGAATGGACGAGCAGTACTTC. This sequence encodes CASSPKGRMDEQYF.

The chain joins TRBV20-1 to TRBJ2-7; unclear D gene. CDR1 and CDR2 from the germline V gene are DFQATT and SNEGSKA (reference sequence). The length of the CDR3 is 13 residues. The ends were cut back, 3 bases at V and 0 bases at J, with 9 bases in the middle. DNA for the CDR3: TGCAGTGCTAGTAAGGACCCCTCCTACGAGCAGTACTTC. Translated, it gives CSASKDPSYEQYF.

This chain connects TRBV7-3 to TRBJ2-7; 12 nucleotides align to TRBD1. The CDR3 has 15 residues. Losses at the gene ends were 1 base for V and 7 bases for J; bases not matched to a gene: 5. CDR1 and CDR2 from the germline V gene are SGHTA and FQGTGA. The CDR3 loop reads CASSLRGQGAEEQYF. The CDR3 coding sequence is TGTGCCAGCAGCTTAAGGGGACAGGGGGCGGAAGAGCAGTACTTC. Full variable domain (remainder filled in from reference TRBV7-3 and TRBJ2-7): GAGVSQTPSNKVTEKGKYVELRCDPISGHTALYWYRQSLGQGPEFLIYFQGTGAADDSGLPNDRFFAVRPEGSVSTLKIQRTERGDSAVYLCASSLRGQGAEEQYFGPGTRLTVT.

The rearrangement uses TRBV4-3 and TRBJ1-5; D remains unclear. The CDR3 totals 15 residues. The V end was cut by 0 bases, the J end by 7 bases, with 13 bases between. Looked up from germline, CDR1 is LGHNA and CDR2 is YSLEER. The CDR3 DNA follows: TGCGCCAGCAGCCAAGATGGGAGAACGGAACAGCCCCAGCATTTT. Its translation is CASSQDGRTEQPQHF.

Concerning this clone itself: At one end, the junction sequence differs from germline, possibly due to a read error. The V gene is TRBV5-1, the J gene TRBJ2-7, with 11 nucleotides matching TRBD2. The germline gives CDR1 SGHRS, CDR2 YFSETQ. This CDR3 is built from 16 residues. The CDR3 nucleotides are TGCGCCAGCAGCTTGGCTAGCGGGGGGACCTCCCACGAGCAGTACTTC. It translates to CASSLASGGTSHEQYF.

Details on this clone: The conserved closing phenylalanine or tryptophan is absent in this CDR3, likely reflecting a read error. No DNA is shown, since the ends of the CDR3 on it are uncertain; the CDR3 is the one TCRdb lists. The J gene is TRBJ2-7, the V gene TRBV6-1. CDR1 and CDR2 (germline): MNHNS, SASEGT. 10 amino acids form the CDR3, both terminal residues included. This chain's CDR3 is CASSDEYLIS.

V and J are TRBV5-1 and TRBJ1-3; D gene unclear. V was cut by 2 bases and J by 3 bases, with 18 bases left in between. This CDR3 contains 17 residues. The germline gives CDR1 SGHRS, CDR2 YFSETQ. CDR3 loop: CASSFGTQGRIGNTIYF. The CDR3 DNA follows: TGCGCCAGCAGCTTCGGCACCCAAGGTCGCATTGGAAACACCATATATTTT.

V is TRBV2 and J is TRBJ1-2; tentatively, D is TRBD1 (6 bases). V lost 2 bases, J lost 2 bases, and 6 bases lay in between. Per germline, CDR1 SNHLY and CDR2 FYNNEI. The CDR3 is made up of 13 amino acids. CDR3 sequence reads: CASSEQGNYGYTF. CDR3 in DNA: TGTGCCAGCAGTGAACAGGGGAACTATGGCTACACCTTC.

The chain couples TRBV7-9 to TRBJ2-5, with 11 bases lining up with TRBD1. CDR1 and CDR2 (germline): SEHNR, FQNEAQ (reference sequence). Unmatched junction bases numbered 15, after V lost 2 bases and J lost 13 bases. This CDR3 contains 16 residues. CDR3 loop: CASSLHADRGHHPLYF. The CDR3 bases are TGTGCCAGCAGCTTACACGCGGACAGGGGGCACCACCCGCTGTACTTC.

V and J are TRBV5-1 and TRBJ1-3, with 7 bases fitting TRBD1. Unmatched junction bases numbered 5, after V lost 2 bases and J lost 0 bases. The CDR3 length is 16 residues. Germline CDR1 reads SGHRS; CDR2 reads YFSETQ. CDR3 nucleotide sequence: TGCGCCAGCAGCTTTCGACAGGGCGACTCTGGAAACACCATATATTTT. Protein sequence: CASSFRQGDSGNTIYF.

The chain links TRBV6-2 or TRBV6-3 to TRBJ1-2, with D unclear. Germline CDR1 is MNHEY and CDR2 is SVGEGT. Trimming left V 4 bases short and J 0 bases short, with 15 bases between. This CDR3 region has 16 residues. The CDR3 reads CASSSGSHRANYGYTF. The CDR3 bases are TGTGCCAGCAGTTCCGGGTCTCATCGGGCTAACTATGGCTACACCTTC.